This is a list of T cell receptor beta chains from one sample in a study of blood T cell repertoires in COVID-19. Assay: immunoSEQ multiplex PCR; the TCRdb copy retains only in-frame clones and omits some. Of roughly 200,000 clones detected, 70% to 90% appear once; the ten largest clones hold 15% to 20%. Sequenced: peripheral blood. The receptors originated from a man aged 50 to 59 with COVID-19, enrolled during active disease. CDR3s include the opening cysteine and the closing phenylalanine or tryptophan. The D gene is left open where the match is weak. Where a row states a size, it is once, few, many or the class of an expanded clone; other rows omit it.

d_gene | abundance | j_gene | len | v_gene | CDR3aa | CDR3nt
TRBD1 | NA | TRBJ1-2 | 15 | TRBV3-1/TRBV3-2 | CASSQDTRRGHGYTF | TGTGCCAGCAGCCAAGATACCCGCAGGGGGCACGGCTACACCTTC
TRBD1 | NA | TRBJ2-7 | 14 | TRBV27 | CASSLAGRGWEQYF | TGTGCCAGCAGTTTGGCGGGCAGGGGGTGGGAGCAGTACTTC
NA | few | TRBJ1-1 | 14 | TRBV21-1 | CASSGGGRHTEAFF | TGTGCCAGCAGCGGCGGGGGGCGGCACACTGAAGCTTTCTTT
TRBD1 | NA | TRBJ2-2 | 16 | TRBV28 | CASSLPRQGSTGELFF | TGTGCCAGCAGTCTCCCTCGACAGGGGAGCACCGGGGAGCTGTTTTTT
NA | NA | TRBJ1-5 | 15 | TRBV5-1 | CASSFSGDENQPQHF | TGCGCCAGCAGCTTTTCAGGGGACGAGAATCAGCCCCAGCATTTT
TRBD1 | NA | TRBJ2-2 | 16 | TRBV5-1 | CASSQGQGVNTGELFF | TGCGCCAGCAGCCAAGGACAGGGGGTGAACACCGGGGAGCTGTTTTTT
NA | NA | TRBJ1-4 | 16 | TRBV23-1 | CASSQSVAGTNEKLFF | TGCGCCAGCAGTCAATCGGTGGCAGGGACTAATGAAAAACTGTTTTTT
TRBD2 | NA | TRBJ2-7 | 17 | TRBV2 | CASSGQPSGGVIYEQYF | TGTGCCAGCAGTGGACAACCTAGCGGGGGAGTTATCTACGAGCAGTACTTC
NA | few | TRBJ2-7 | 13 | TRBV7-2 | CASSFAGSDEQYF | TGTGCCAGCAGCTTTGCGGGGTCCGACGAGCAGTACTTC
TRBD1 | NA | TRBJ2-2 | 16 | TRBV7-2 | CASSESGTVVSGELFF | TGTGCCAGCAGCGAATCCGGGACAGTGGTTTCCGGGGAGCTGTTTTTT
NA | NA | TRBJ1-2 | 15 | TRBV9 | CASSAGREINYGYTF | TGTGCCAGCAGCGCCGGAAGGGAGATTAACTATGGCTACACCTTC
TRBD1 | NA | TRBJ2-2 | 16 | TRBV10-3 | CAISEPRGPDTGELFF | TGTGCCATCAGTGAGCCCAGGGGGCCGGACACCGGGGAGCTGTTTTTT
TRBD1 | NA | TRBJ2-3 | 14 | TRBV27 | CATRGGTRSDTQYF | TGTGCCACCCGAGGGGGCACACGGTCAGATACGCAGTATTTT
TRBD1 | NA | TRBJ1-1 | 14 | TRBV11-1 | CASSSMTGGTEAFF | TGTGCCAGCAGCTCAATGACAGGGGGCACTGAAGCTTTCTTT
TRBD2 | once | TRBJ2-5 | 15 | TRBV7-7 | CASSPGLAGVETQYF | TGTGCCAGCAGCCCAGGACTAGCGGGGGTAGAGACCCAGTACTTC
TRBD1 | NA | TRBJ2-7 | 15 | TRBV19 | CASNGGQGGIYEQYF | TGTGCCAGTAACGGTGGACAGGGGGGGATCTACGAGCAGTACTTC
TRBD1 | NA | TRBJ1-1 | 13 | TRBV5-1 | CASSFSGQGEAFF | TGCGCCAGCAGCTTTAGTGGACAGGGGGAAGCTTTCTTT